This T cell receptor beta chain was observed in a study of T cells expressing NK-cell markers. Whole-study context: Cells sorted as CD3+CD56+NKG2C+, CD3+CD56+NKG2C- and CD3+CD56-NKG2C+ T cells supplied the TCR beta repertoires.

Germline CDR1 and CDR2: SGHAT and FQNNGV. The CDR3 length is 18 residues. With UMIs, 5'RACE template switching was used to make TCR beta cDNA. TCRdb re-analyzed the 5' RACE reads; it lists each CDR3 protein once, without DNA. The specimen's table records a few hundred thousand distinct CDR3 sequences. The specimen was blood T cells: a sorted CD56 or NKG2C T cell subset, CD4+ or CD8+ T cells, or bulk PBMC T cells (not recorded which). The receptor's source is a woman in her forties or fifties in good health. This chain uses TRBV11-2 with TRBJ2-1; TCRdb's D call, TRBD2, is unchecked because there is no DNA. CDR3 protein: CASSLEGTSGSPDNEQFF.